Given below is one TCR beta chain in context. Germline loops: CDR1 SQVTM, CDR2 ANQGSEA. CDR3 length equals 14 residues. This specimen comes from a study of monozygotic twins with inflammatory bowel disease. TCRdb reprocessed the 5' RACE reads, keeping one entry per CDR3 protein, no DNA. Its clone listing holds 150,000 or so distinct CDR3 sequences. Blood samples of roughly 2.5 ml were drawn from every donor. The J gene is TRBJ2-7, the V gene TRBV29-1; TCRdb names TRBD2, which stays unverified in the absence of DNA. The TCR was taken from a human donor with ulcerative colitis or Crohn's disease, or a healthy co-twin of an affected twin (not recorded which). Sequencing input: blood. This chain's CDR3 is CSVARDSTTYEQYF.